This TCR beta chain stems from a study of shared clonotypes between healthy human individuals. About the study: The cohort comprised a couple of women and a few men. Their ages spanned 18 to 49 years.

CDR3 length: 16 residues. J gave up 2 bases and V 5 bases, and 12 bases lay outside the gene matches. The germline gives CDR1 MDHEN, CDR2 SYDVKM. Concerning this clone itself: The antigen is undetermined.

Study-wide results and limits: A reduction in generation probabilities was seen for non-shared clonotypes relative to those shared by all four donors.

Data came from immunoSEQ multiplex PCR; TCRdb stores just in-frame clones and leaves some out. Of 1,500,000 or so clones listed, roughly 95% are singletons. This chain links TRBV28 with TRBJ2-7, with 7 positions matching TRBD1. The sequence was obtained from a man aged 25-45 years in good health. The sample was naive CD4+ T cells sorted from blood. The subset denotes: CD45RA+ positively selected. The CDR3 loop is CASSMPSGGKAYEQYF. The CDR3 DNA is TGTGCCAGCAGTATGCCTTCAGGGGGTAAGGCCTACGAGCAGTACTTC.